This T cell receptor (beta chain) was profiled in a study of blood T cell repertoires in COVID-19 (dated by TCRdb to the early 2020s). For the wider study: Collaborator samples came from the United States, Italy and Spain and covered acute and convalescent phases of COVID-19. The sample metadata nearly always contained a de-identified subject ID, COVID-19 status, age in years and sex. Where available, HLA class I and class II types were taken from metadata supplied by the sample provider and were not determined by assay-based typing. A freely available public database, intended as a resource for researchers studying the immune response to SARS-CoV-2, is where the repertoires were released. The samples were drawn from two sources: the first 160 participants of the ongoing ImmuneRACE study, and fewer than 1,500 subjects contributed by 6 global collaborators. The dataset comprised deeply sampled blood TCRbeta repertoires from subjects exposed to, actively infected with, or recovered from COVID-19. The prospective study material was composed of cDNA or gDNA derived from T cells, B-cell-depleted T cells, or PBMCs.

The immunoSEQ Assay, a bias-controlled multiplex PCR, was used to amplify TCRbeta CDR3 regions from genomic DNA. Processing in the source paper ran as follows. The number of nucleated cells in each sample was estimated by amplification of reference gene primers within the assay. To quantify the absolute abundance of each unique TCRbeta CDR3 rearrangement, sequence reads were collapsed and filtered. For each sample, productive Simpson clonality was calculated by taking the square root of Simpson's diversity index across productive rearrangements. TCRdb stores this immuneACCESS table with in-frame sequences only. Part of the clones is absent; in the studies checked, under half of the shortfall reflects unresolved V genes, and no reason is known for the rest. That table is the source of V, J and clone size, and D and trimming were worked out from the DNA. Across this sample there are under 300,000 clones, with 84% seen only once. More than 1.5% of the sample is held by the ten biggest clonotypes.

As for this clone: Its recognized antigen is unknown. There are no base qualities to consult, and no much larger clone falls within one base.

Trimming leaves V shorter by 6 bases and J shorter by 2 bases, with the junction holding 4 bases beyond the gene matches. The germline V gene (reference sequence) specifies LNHDA as CDR1 and SQIVND as CDR2. The cysteine opens and the phenylalanine closes a CDR3 of 14 amino acids. Only the CDR3 DNA is retained, 42 bases long and in frame from the first base. Overall study results and their limits: The quantity of clinical and demographic metadata differed by source and by participant and was supplied without curation.

Samples from volunteer blood donors who had recovered from COVID-19 were contributed by a second Seattle source. Whole blood was collected in K2EDTA tubes by collaborating institutions according to the institutions' own protocols. For TCRbeta analysis, collaborator samples were shipped as frozen whole blood, as isolated PBMCs, or as DNA extracted from either sample type. The chain was built from TRBV19 and TRBJ2-5; TRBD1 agrees with 9 junctional bases. The origin of this receptor is a woman aged 35 to 49 who had recovered from COVID-19. Sequenced input: peripheral blood. The DNA sequence is as follows: TGTGCCAGTAGCAGGGGACAGGGACAAGAGACCCAGTACTTC. This encodes CASSRGQGQETQYF.